A selection of T cell receptor beta chains follows, all from one sample in a study of blood T cell repertoires in COVID-19. The method was immunoSEQ multiplex PCR; TCRdb's version includes in-frame clones alone and lacks a portion of them. The data contain roughly 99,000 clones, 65% to 80% of them seen just once; the ten biggest clones take up roughly 4.3%. Sequencing was performed on peripheral blood. Receptor source: a man in his 70s with acute or convalescent COVID-19. Each CDR3 is given with its conserved first and last residue. Each record gives: V gene, clone size, J gene, D gene, CDR3 protein, CDR3 DNA. The D gene is left open where the match is weak. Only some rows state a clone size, as once, few, many or a class for expanded clones.

v_gene: TRBV7-9
abundance: .
j_gene: TRBJ1-2
d_gene: .
CDR3aa: CASSLEGVGYGYTF
CDR3nt: TGTGCCAGCAGCTTAGAAGGGGTGGGCTATGGCTACACCTTC

v_gene: TRBV5-5
abundance: once
j_gene: TRBJ1-6
d_gene: TRBD1
CDR3aa: CASSLRQGADSPLHF
CDR3nt: TGTGCCAGCAGCTTGCGGCAGGGGGCTGATTCACCCCTCCACTTT

v_gene: TRBV5-1
abundance: .
j_gene: TRBJ2-7
d_gene: .
CDR3aa: CASKIQITGSDEQYF
CDR3nt: TGCGCCAGCAAGATTCAAATTACAGGATCCGACGAGCAGTACTTC

v_gene: TRBV12-3/TRBV12-4
abundance: .
j_gene: TRBJ1-5
d_gene: .
CDR3aa: CASRQGLGQPQHF
CDR3nt: TGTGCCAGCAGGCAGGGGTTGGGACAGCCCCAGCATTTT

v_gene: TRBV11-2
abundance: .
j_gene: TRBJ2-5
d_gene: TRBD1
CDR3aa: CASSKLQGEQETQYF
CDR3nt: TGTGCCAGCAGCAAATTACAGGGGGAACAAGAGACCCAGTACTTC

v_gene: TRBV5-1
abundance: .
j_gene: TRBJ1-4
d_gene: TRBD1
CDR3aa: CASSLAGAGDREKLFF
CDR3nt: TGCGCCAGCAGCTTGGCCGGGGCAGGGGACAGGGAAAAACTGTTTTTT

v_gene: TRBV5-6
abundance: .
j_gene: TRBJ1-2
d_gene: .
CDR3aa: CASSLDSYGYTF
CDR3nt: TGTGCCAGCAGCTTGGATAGCTATGGCTACACCTTC

v_gene: TRBV5-1
abundance: few
j_gene: TRBJ2-2
d_gene: .
CDR3aa: CASSLILRTQHTMGELFF
CDR3nt: TGCGCCAGCAGCTTAATTTTAAGGACTCAGCATACCATGGGGGAGCTGTTTTTT

v_gene: TRBV2
abundance: few
j_gene: TRBJ1-5
d_gene: TRBD1
CDR3aa: CASSQDRVANQPQHF
CDR3nt: TGTGCCAGCAGTCAGGACAGGGTTGCCAATCAGCCCCAGCATTTT

v_gene: TRBV7-8
abundance: .
j_gene: TRBJ1-5
d_gene: .
CDR3aa: CASSLALIRTDNQPQHF
CDR3nt: TGTGCCAGCAGCTTAGCTTTGATCAGGACAGATAATCAGCCCCAGCATTTT

v_gene: TRBV18
abundance: .
j_gene: TRBJ2-7
d_gene: .
CDR3aa: CASSGGLGSYEQYF
CDR3nt: TGTGCCAGCTCGGGTGGACTCGGGTCCTACGAGCAGTACTTC

v_gene: TRBV6-5
abundance: .
j_gene: TRBJ1-2
d_gene: .
CDR3aa: CASSPGQLSNYGYTF
CDR3nt: TGTGCCAGCAGTCCTGGACAGCTTTCTAACTATGGCTACACCTTC

v_gene: TRBV29-1
abundance: .
j_gene: TRBJ2-7
d_gene: .
CDR3aa: CSVLTSKSYEQYF
CDR3nt: TGCAGCGTCCTCACTAGTAAGTCATACGAGCAGTACTTC

v_gene: TRBV29-1
abundance: .
j_gene: TRBJ2-1
d_gene: .
CDR3aa: CSLGDNEQFF
CDR3nt: TGCAGTTTAGGGGACAATGAGCAGTTCTTC

v_gene: TRBV28
abundance: once
j_gene: TRBJ2-7
d_gene: .
CDR3aa: CASSLGGQTWEQYF
CDR3nt: TGTGCCAGCAGTTTGGGTGGACAAACCTGGGAGCAGTACTTC

v_gene: TRBV4-3
abundance: .
j_gene: TRBJ2-7
d_gene: TRBD2
CDR3aa: CASSQLAGAYEQYF
CDR3nt: TGCGCCAGCAGCCAACTAGCGGGGGCCTACGAGCAGTACTTC

v_gene: TRBV5-1
abundance: .
j_gene: TRBJ2-1
d_gene: .
CDR3aa: CASSPTEGSYNEQFF
CDR3nt: TGCGCCAGCAGCCCGACGGAGGGCTCCTACAATGAGCAGTTCTTC

v_gene: TRBV9
abundance: many
j_gene: TRBJ1-2
d_gene: .
CDR3aa: CASSSRTVLNYGYTF
CDR3nt: TGTGCCAGCAGCTCCAGGACAGTGCTTAACTATGGCTACACCTTC

v_gene: TRBV12-3/TRBV12-4
abundance: .
j_gene: TRBJ2-7
d_gene: TRBD1
CDR3aa: CASRTGYYEQYF
CDR3nt: TGTGCCAGCAGGACAGGGTACTACGAGCAGTACTTC

v_gene: TRBV10-1
abundance: .
j_gene: TRBJ2-1
d_gene: .
CDR3aa: CATVGRYNEQFF
CDR3nt: TGCGCCACCGTCGGGAGATACAATGAGCAGTTCTTC

v_gene: TRBV6-5
abundance: .
j_gene: TRBJ2-7
d_gene: .
CDR3aa: CASFPSTGSSYEQYF
CDR3nt: TGTGCCAGTTTCCCCTCTACGGGTAGCTCCTACGAGCAGTACTTC

v_gene: TRBV28
abundance: .
j_gene: TRBJ1-4
d_gene: .
CDR3aa: CASSPPAQGKSEKLFF
CDR3nt: TGTGCCAGCAGCCCTCCAGCCCAGGGAAAAAGTGAAAAACTGTTTTTT

v_gene: TRBV4-2
abundance: .
j_gene: TRBJ2-7
d_gene: TRBD2
CDR3aa: CASSQERGFTYEQYF
CDR3nt: TGTGCCAGCAGCCAGGAGCGGGGCTTTACCTACGAGCAGTACTTC

v_gene: TRBV11-2
abundance: .
j_gene: TRBJ2-3
d_gene: .
CDR3aa: CASGGIDTDTQYF
CDR3nt: TGTGCCAGCGGGGGCATCGACACAGATACGCAGTATTTT

v_gene: TRBV6-2/TRBV6-3
abundance: few
j_gene: TRBJ2-6
d_gene: .
CDR3aa: CASSYSSVLTF
CDR3nt: TGTGCCAGCAGTTACTCCTCGGTCCTGACTTTC

v_gene: TRBV7-6
abundance: few
j_gene: TRBJ2-7
d_gene: TRBD1
CDR3aa: CASRFRDSLSYEQYF
CDR3nt: TGTGCCAGCAGGTTCCGGGACAGCCTCTCCTACGAGCAGTACTTC

v_gene: TRBV9
abundance: .
j_gene: TRBJ1-4
d_gene: TRBD1
CDR3aa: CASSVGLGGSANEKLFF
CDR3nt: TGTGCCAGCAGCGTTGGTTTAGGGGGCTCGGCTAATGAAAAACTGTTTTTT